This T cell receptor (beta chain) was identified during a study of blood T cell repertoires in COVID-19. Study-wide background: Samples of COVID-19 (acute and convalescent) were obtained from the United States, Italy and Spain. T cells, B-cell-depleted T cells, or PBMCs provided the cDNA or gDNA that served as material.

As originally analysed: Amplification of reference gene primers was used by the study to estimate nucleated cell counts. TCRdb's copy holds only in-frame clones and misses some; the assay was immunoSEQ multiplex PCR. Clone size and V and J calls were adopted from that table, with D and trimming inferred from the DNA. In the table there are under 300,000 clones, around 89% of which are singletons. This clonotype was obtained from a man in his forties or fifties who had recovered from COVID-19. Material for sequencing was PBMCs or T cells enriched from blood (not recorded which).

DNA for the CDR3: TGTGCCAGCAGCCCGGGACAGAGCTATGGCTACACCTTC. Its translation: CASSPGQSYGYTF. The chain joins TRBV6-5 to TRBJ1-2; 7 nucleotides align to TRBD1. This CDR3 has 13 residues. J lost 4 bases, V lost 6 bases, and 5 bases had no gene match. The V gene's germline CDR1 is MNHEY and CDR2 SVGAGI.